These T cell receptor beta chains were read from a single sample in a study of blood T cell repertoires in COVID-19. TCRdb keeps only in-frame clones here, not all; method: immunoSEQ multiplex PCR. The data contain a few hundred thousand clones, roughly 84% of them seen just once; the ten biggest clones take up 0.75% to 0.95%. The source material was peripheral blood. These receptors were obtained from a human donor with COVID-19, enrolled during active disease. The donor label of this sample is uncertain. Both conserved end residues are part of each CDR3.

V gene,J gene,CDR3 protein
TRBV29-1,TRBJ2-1,CSVGKTGGNEQFF
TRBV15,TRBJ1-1,CATRRGLGTEAFF
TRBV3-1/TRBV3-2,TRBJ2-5,CASSQNRLAETQYF
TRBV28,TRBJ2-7,CASSTPTGVSSTYEQYF
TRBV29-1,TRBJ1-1,CSVRTVTTEAFF
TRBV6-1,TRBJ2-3,CASSESWASTDTQYF
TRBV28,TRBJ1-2,CASSLSSGNYGYTF
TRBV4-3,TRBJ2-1,CASSQGTAGGIRDEQFF
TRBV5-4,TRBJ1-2,CASSWGQGAGYGYTF
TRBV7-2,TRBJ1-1,CASSLAPGNTEAFF
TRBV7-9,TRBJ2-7,CASSLGLAGGVRDEQYF
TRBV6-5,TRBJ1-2,CASRGGTPYGYTF
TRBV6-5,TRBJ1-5,CAARTGSQPQHF
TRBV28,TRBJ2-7,CASRNTGTGIPRQYF
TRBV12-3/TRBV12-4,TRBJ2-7,CASSRTGFNEQYF
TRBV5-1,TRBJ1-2,CASSLTGDRMYGYTF
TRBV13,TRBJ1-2,CASSLAGSGGYTF
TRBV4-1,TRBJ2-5,CASSQDRDKWETQYF
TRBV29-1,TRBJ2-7,CSVELGSHEQYF
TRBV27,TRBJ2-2,CASSFRGQFANTGELFF
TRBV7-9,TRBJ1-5,CASSPTGGGQPQHF
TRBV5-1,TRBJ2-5,CASSWGLGLAGNQETQYF
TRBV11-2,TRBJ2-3,CASSLRGGTTDTQYF
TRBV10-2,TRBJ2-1,CASRSGQGMSLEQFF
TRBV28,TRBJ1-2,CASNQGTNYGYTF
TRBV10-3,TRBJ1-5,CAISEYGGSNQPQHF
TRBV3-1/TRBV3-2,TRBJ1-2,CASSQGWTGVGYTF
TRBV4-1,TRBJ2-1,CASSQGTSGTSGKFEQFF
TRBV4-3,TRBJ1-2,CASSQDREIYYGYTF
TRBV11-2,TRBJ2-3,CASSLDLATDTQYF
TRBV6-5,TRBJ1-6,CASTLDRDNSPLHF
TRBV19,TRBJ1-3,CASSSQVSGNTIYF
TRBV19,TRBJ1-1,CASSTSVQGGTEAFF
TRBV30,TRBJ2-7,CAWSPPGLANEQYF
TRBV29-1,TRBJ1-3,CSVEDNNSGNTIYF
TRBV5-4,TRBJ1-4,CASSLDRARENEKLFF
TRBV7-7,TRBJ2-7,CASSLSGSNEQYF
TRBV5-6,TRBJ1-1,CASSPLDRGYTEAFF
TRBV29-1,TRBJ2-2,CSARTGGGELFF
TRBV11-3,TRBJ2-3,CASSLDRSDTQYF
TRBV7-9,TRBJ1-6,CASSFRGYNSPLHF
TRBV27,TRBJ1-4,CASSQRTGGVEKLFF
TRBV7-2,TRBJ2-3,CASSFTSGRARRTDTQYF
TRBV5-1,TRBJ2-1,CASSLLLPGNNEQFF
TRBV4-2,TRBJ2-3,CASSPGQAVSTDTQYF
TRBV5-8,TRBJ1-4,CASSSRRGKRNDEKLFF
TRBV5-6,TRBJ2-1,CASSSTLAGAYNEQFF
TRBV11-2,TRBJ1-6,CASSLEQASPLHF
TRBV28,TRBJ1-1,CASSLPLAVNTEAFF